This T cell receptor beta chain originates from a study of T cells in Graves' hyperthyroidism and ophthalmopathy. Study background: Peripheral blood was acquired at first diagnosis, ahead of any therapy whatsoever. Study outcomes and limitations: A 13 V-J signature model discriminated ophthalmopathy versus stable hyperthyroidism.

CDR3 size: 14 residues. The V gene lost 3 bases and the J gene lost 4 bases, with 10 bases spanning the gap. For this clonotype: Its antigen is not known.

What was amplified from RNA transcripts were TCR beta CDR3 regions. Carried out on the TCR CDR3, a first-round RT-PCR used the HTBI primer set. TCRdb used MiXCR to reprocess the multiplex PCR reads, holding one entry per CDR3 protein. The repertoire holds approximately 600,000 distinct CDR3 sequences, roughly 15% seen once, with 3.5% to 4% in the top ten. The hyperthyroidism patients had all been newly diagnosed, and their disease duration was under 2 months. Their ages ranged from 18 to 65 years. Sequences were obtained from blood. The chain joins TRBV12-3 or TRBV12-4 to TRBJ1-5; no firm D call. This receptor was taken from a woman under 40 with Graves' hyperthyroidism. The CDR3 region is CASSFLPGNQPQHF. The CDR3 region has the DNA TGTGCCAGCAGTTTCTTACCGGGTAATCAGCCCCAGCATTTT.